Below, one TCR beta chain is given with its context. Antigen: not known. The record originates from a study of neurological immune-mediated disorders. Study findings and constraints: None of the CDR3 amino acid sequences found in expanded clones was shared across subjects. This suggests that the TCR-beta repertoires were private in all groups.

Synthesis of cDNA was accomplished via 5'RACE employing 10-nucleotide random UMIs. From the 5' RACE reads, TCRdb called clonotypes with MiXCR, one entry per CDR3 protein. This table holds 55,000 to 80,000 distinct CDR3 sequences, about 13% found once. As for time point: longitudinal time-point 1 (baseline). The sequencing sample was made of PBMCs. This sequence was found in a female donor with HTLV-1-associated myelopathy (HAM/TSP).

CDR3 protein: CASSLRGGSTDTQYF. In DNA form, the CDR3 reads TGCGCCAGCAGCTTACGCGGGGGGAGCACAGATACGCAGTATTTT. This sequence joins TRBV5-1 and TRBJ2-3; 8 nucleotides agree with TRBD2. CDR1 and CDR2 from the germline V gene are SGHRS and YFSETQ. The CDR3 has 15 amino acids. The ends lost 2 bases at V and 0 bases at J; junction bases unmatched: 2.